A selection of T cell receptor beta chains follows, all from one sample in a study of graft-versus-host responses after intestinal transplantation. Sequencing used immunoSEQ multiplex PCR; TCRdb keeps in-frame clones, though not all of them. The top ten clones hold about an eighth of a sample with fewer than 6,500 clones, around 70% of them seen once. The source was ileum tissue, collected about 250 days after intestinal transplant. The receptors come from a human patient who received an intestinal transplant, so some T cells may come from the graft donor. Both conserved end residues are trimmed from each CDR3. The D gene is left open where the match is weak.

d_call: .; v_call: TRBV5-1; cdr3_aa: ASGGSGYSTDTQY
d_call: TRBD2; v_call: TRBV5-1; cdr3_aa: ASSLASGIETQY
d_call: .; v_call: TRBV11-1; cdr3_aa: ASSRNRVAYNEQF
d_call: TRBD2; v_call: TRBV5-1; cdr3_aa: ASSLGREGPYNEQF
d_call: .; v_call: TRBV19; cdr3_aa: ASRRDGNQPQH
d_call: .; v_call: TRBV10-3; cdr3_aa: AISEGEENEKLF
d_call: TRBD2; v_call: TRBV6-1; cdr3_aa: ASSERASGSHEQY
d_call: TRBD1; v_call: TRBV10-3; cdr3_aa: AISDYRGYTEAF
d_call: TRBD2; v_call: TRBV7-9; cdr3_aa: ASSTPPGLAVNEQF
d_call: .; v_call: TRBV28; cdr3_aa: ASSLVFTRNYGYT
d_call: .; v_call: TRBV6-5; cdr3_aa: ASSYSVQAIYEQY
d_call: .; v_call: TRBV25-1; cdr3_aa: ASSELPGFHEQY
d_call: .; v_call: TRBV5-1; cdr3_aa: ASSLWATGNQPQH
d_call: TRBD2; v_call: TRBV6-5; cdr3_aa: ASSARTSEDTQY
d_call: .; v_call: TRBV11-2; cdr3_aa: ASSLGYKSPNYGYT
d_call: .; v_call: TRBV10-1; cdr3_aa: ASSDRFNEQF
d_call: .; v_call: TRBV10-3; cdr3_aa: AISAIIGKPYYGYT
d_call: .; v_call: TRBV5-4; cdr3_aa: ASSLGGTTIYEQY
d_call: .; v_call: TRBV7-9; cdr3_aa: ASSLAWGVQDQPQH
d_call: .; v_call: TRBV14; cdr3_aa: ASSHLGGYQETQY
d_call: TRBD1; v_call: TRBV15; cdr3_aa: ATSRGRQGAGGYT
d_call: .; v_call: TRBV4-1; cdr3_aa: ASSQDPAGIISPLH
d_call: .; v_call: TRBV28; cdr3_aa: ASSLGLYSPHTEAF
d_call: .; v_call: TRBV6-6; cdr3_aa: ASSYSEGVEQY
d_call: .; v_call: TRBV11-2; cdr3_aa: ASSLFPQGHPYEQF
d_call: TRBD1; v_call: TRBV11-3; cdr3_aa: ASSLLEGANTEAF
d_call: TRBD1; v_call: TRBV23-1; cdr3_aa: ASSQGTAPTDTQY
d_call: .; v_call: TRBV9; cdr3_aa: ASSMGDFYYEQY
d_call: .; v_call: TRBV19; cdr3_aa: AGVWRDTEAF
d_call: TRBD2; v_call: TRBV27; cdr3_aa: ASAGFGLAGALLGYEQY
d_call: .; v_call: TRBV5-4; cdr3_aa: ASSLEGLYEQY
d_call: .; v_call: TRBV7-9; cdr3_aa: ASSLVRRETTYEQY
d_call: TRBD1; v_call: TRBV6-1; cdr3_aa: ASSEQAGGSYGYT
d_call: TRBD1; v_call: TRBV6-6; cdr3_aa: ASSYLPGGQGYEQY
d_call: TRBD1; v_call: TRBV14; cdr3_aa: ASSLGTAFYGYT
d_call: TRBD1; v_call: TRBV5-1; cdr3_aa: ASSPTGGLRTGELF
d_call: .; v_call: TRBV11-2; cdr3_aa: ASSWTANYGYT
d_call: .; v_call: TRBV9; cdr3_aa: ASSPSTDILNTIY
d_call: TRBD1; v_call: TRBV6-4; cdr3_aa: ASSDGTGADTQY
d_call: .; v_call: TRBV28; cdr3_aa: ASSVWKRDTEAF
d_call: TRBD2; v_call: TRBV28; cdr3_aa: ASSSHSGRAYEQY
d_call: .; v_call: TRBV2; cdr3_aa: ASTQQGGNTGELF
d_call: .; v_call: TRBV6-5; cdr3_aa: ASSHCSSGYT
d_call: .; v_call: TRBV5-6; cdr3_aa: ASSLIAGPNEQF
d_call: TRBD1; v_call: TRBV18; cdr3_aa: ASSPLDRGTEAF
d_call: TRBD2; v_call: TRBV11-2; cdr3_aa: ASSTSLGGGLNTQY
d_call: TRBD2; v_call: TRBV7-9; cdr3_aa: ASSPLGSGLGDTQY
d_call: TRBD1; v_call: TRBV19; cdr3_aa: ASRSDRAITYNSPLH